These 14 T cell receptor beta chains came from one sample sequenced in a study of identifying expanded T cells in peripheral blood. Sequencing used immunoSEQ multiplex PCR; TCRdb keeps in-frame clones, though not all of them. The sample contains 75,000 to 95,000 clones, roughly 90% of which appear only once. The sample taken for sequencing was blood. These receptors all come from a person between 18 and 75 years old in good health.

The chain couples TRBV9 to TRBJ1-2; 7 positions match TRBD1. V was clipped by 2 bases and J by 5 bases; unmatched bases: 9. This CDR3 region has 15 residues. From germline, CDR1 is SGDLS and CDR2 YYNGEE. The CDR3 loop is CASSVHRQGLYGYTF. In DNA form, the CDR3 reads TGTGCCAGCAGCGTCCACCGACAGGGCCTTTATGGCTACACCTTC.

The chain uses TRBV5-1 and TRBJ1-3; D ambiguous. Germline V gene data show CDR1 as SGHRS and CDR2 as YFSETQ. The CDR3 runs to 18 residues. V gave up 5 bases and J gave up 4 bases, with 25 bases separating them. CDR3 protein: CASSDTPGPTVPGNTIYF. As DNA, the CDR3 is TGCGCCAGCAGTGATACTCCGGGCCCAACTGTCCCCGGAAACACCATATATTTT.

The chain couples TRBV10-1 to TRBJ2-7; tentatively, D is TRBD1 (5 bases). The V and J ends lost 8 bases and 1 base respectively, with 12 bases between them. The CDR3 is 13 residues long. Germline CDR1 reads WNHNN; CDR2 reads SYGVQD (reference sequence). This CDR3 is CASSLDRSYEQYF. CDR3 DNA sequence: TGCGCCAGCTCCTTAGACAGATCCTACGAGCAGTACTTC.

The chain employs TRBV11-2 and TRBJ2-3; D is possibly TRBD2 (5 bases). Looked up from germline, CDR1 is SGHAT and CDR2 is FQNNGV. The CDR3 contains 14 residues. Trimming stripped 5 bases from V and 1 base from J, with 10 bases between. CDR3 DNA: TGTGCCAGCAGCCCCCTGCGGGGCACAGATACGCAGTATTTT. The encoded protein is CASSPLRGTDTQYF.

The chain is built from TRBV7-9 and TRBJ2-1, with TRBD2 matching over 12 bases. Germline lookup yields CDR1 SEHNR and CDR2 FQNEAQ (reference sequence). The CDR3 sequence is 16 residues long. The J segment lost 2 bases and the V segment lost 6 bases, leaving 5 bases of the junction unmatched. DNA for the CDR3: TGTGCCAGCAGGGAAGGACTAGCGGGGACCTACAATGAGCAGTTCTTC. Translating it yields CASREGLAGTYNEQFF.

The gene calls are TRBV19 and TRBJ1-5; D perhaps matches TRBD1 (6 bases). The V and J ends lost 1 base and 5 bases respectively, with 9 bases between them. This CDR3 has 14 amino acids. Germline CDR1 and CDR2: LNHDA and SQIVND (reference sequence). The CDR3 DNA sequence: TGTGCCAGTAGTATAGCAGGGGTAGATCAGCCCCAGCATTTT. The encoded protein is CASSIAGVDQPQHF.

This sequence joins TRBV11-3 and TRBJ2-6, with TRBD2 as a possible D gene (5 bases). The CDR3 is 16 amino acids. CDR1 SGHNT and CDR2 YENEEA come from the germline V gene. The V gene lost 1 base and the J gene lost 0 bases, with 7 bases spanning the gap. The DNA for the CDR3 is TGTGCCAGCAGCTTAGGGGAGATCTCTGGGGCCAACGTCCTGACTTTC. Its protein product is CASSLGEISGANVLTF.

This clone was seen a handful of times. The chain recombines TRBV7-3 with TRBJ1-2; TRBD1 matches 7 bases. With 6 bases clipped from V and 5 bases from J, the junction kept 6 bases outside the gene matches. Germline values: CDR1 SGHTA, CDR2 FQGTGA. The CDR3 is 13 residues long. The CDR3 spells CASSPTGSYGYTF. The CDR3 region has the DNA TGTGCCAGCAGTCCGACAGGGTCTTATGGCTACACCTTC.

The chain recombines TRBV18 with TRBJ1-2, with D uncertain. Per the germline V gene, CDR1 is KGHSH and CDR2 is LQKENI. The CDR3 consists of 16 residues. The V end was cut by 3 bases, the J end by 4 bases, with 18 bases between. The CDR3 is CASSPPRERRAYGYTF. The CDR3 coding sequence is TGTGCCAGCTCACCCCCGCGGGAACGAAGGGCCTATGGCTACACCTTC.

V is TRBV19 and J is TRBJ2-5; TRBD1 agrees at 8 bases. CDR1 is LNHDA and CDR2 is SQIVND in the germline V gene (reference sequence). The CDR3 has 15 residues. Trimming cost V 4 bases and J 3 bases; bases outside gene matches: 7. CDR3: CASSTMDRDEETQYF. The CDR3 DNA reads as TGTGCCAGTAGTACCATGGACAGGGACGAAGAGACCCAGTACTTC.

This rearrangement joins TRBV15 to TRBJ1-1, with D perhaps matching TRBD1 (6 bases). The CDR3 loop spans 13 amino acids. Germline values: CDR1 LNHNV, CDR2 YYDKDF (reference sequence). Between the trimmed V and J ends, which lost 6 bases and 6 bases, there was a span of 14 bases. CDR3 coding DNA: TGTGCCACCAGATTGCAGGGGCAGTCTGAAGCTTTCTTT. The encoded protein is CATRLQGQSEAFF.

The J gene is TRBJ2-7, the V gene TRBV6-6, with 9 bases fitting TRBD1. CDR1 and CDR2 from the germline V gene are MNHNY and SVGAGI (reference sequence). This CDR3 region has 13 residues. The junction had 3 bases not matched to a gene; V was cut back by 4 bases and J by 5 bases. The CDR3, as DNA: TGTGCCAGCAGTTCGGACAGGGGCCACGAGCAGTACTTC. It translates to CASSSDRGHEQYF.

The chain joins TRBV7-2 to TRBJ2-2, with D hard to call. CDR1 SGHTA and CDR2 FQGNSA come from the germline V gene. The V end lost 8 bases, the J end lost 0 bases, and 13 bases lay between the germline ends. The CDR3 has 15 amino acids. The CDR3 protein is CASEVGQSNTGELFF. Here the CDR3 DNA reads TGTGCCAGCGAGGTCGGGCAGTCGAACACCGGGGAGCTGTTTTTT.

This sequence joins TRBV10-3 and TRBJ2-1, with D tentatively TRBD2 (6 bases). Per the germline V gene, CDR1 is ENHRY and CDR2 is SYGVKD. This CDR3 has 14 amino acids. V was trimmed by 4 bases and J by 10 bases, leaving 17 bases between them. Here the CDR3 DNA reads TGTGCCATCAGTGTTGGCGGGATGATTGGCGAGCAGTTCTTC. This gives the protein CAISVGGMIGEQFF.